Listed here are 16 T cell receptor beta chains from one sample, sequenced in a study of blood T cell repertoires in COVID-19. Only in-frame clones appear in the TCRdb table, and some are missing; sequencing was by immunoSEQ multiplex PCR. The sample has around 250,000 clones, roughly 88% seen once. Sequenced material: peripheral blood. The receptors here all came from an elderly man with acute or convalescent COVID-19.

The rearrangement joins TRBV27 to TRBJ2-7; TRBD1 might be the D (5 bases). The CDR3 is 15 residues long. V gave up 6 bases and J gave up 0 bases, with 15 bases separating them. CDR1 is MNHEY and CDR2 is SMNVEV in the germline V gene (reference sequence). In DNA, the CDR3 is TGTGCCAGCAGGAAATACCCCGACAGCTCCTACGAGCAGTACTTC. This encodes CASRKYPDSSYEQYF.

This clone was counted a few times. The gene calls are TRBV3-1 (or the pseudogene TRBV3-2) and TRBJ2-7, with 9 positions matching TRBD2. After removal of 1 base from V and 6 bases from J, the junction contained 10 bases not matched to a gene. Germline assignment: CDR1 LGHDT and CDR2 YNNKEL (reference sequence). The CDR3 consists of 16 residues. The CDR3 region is CASSQATAGGTAEQYF. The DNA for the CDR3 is TGTGCCAGCAGCCAAGCGACCGCGGGAGGGACTGCCGAGCAGTACTTC.

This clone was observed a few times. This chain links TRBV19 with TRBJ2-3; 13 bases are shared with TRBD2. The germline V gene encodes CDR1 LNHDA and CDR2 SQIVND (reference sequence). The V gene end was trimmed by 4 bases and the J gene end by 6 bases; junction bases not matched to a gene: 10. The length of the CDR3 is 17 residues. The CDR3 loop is CASSTPGLAGSADTQYF. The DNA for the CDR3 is TGTGCCAGTAGTACCCCGGGACTAGCGGGGTCGGCGGATACGCAGTATTTT.

The CDR3 loop reads CASRTGQGNSPLHF. CDR3 nucleotide sequence: TGTGCCAGCAGGACGGGACAGGGGAATTCACCCCTCCACTTT. The chain is built from TRBV21-1 and TRBJ1-6; no DNA check was done on the table's D call, TRBD1. TRBV21-1 is a known pseudogene. The CDR3 sequence is 14 residues long.

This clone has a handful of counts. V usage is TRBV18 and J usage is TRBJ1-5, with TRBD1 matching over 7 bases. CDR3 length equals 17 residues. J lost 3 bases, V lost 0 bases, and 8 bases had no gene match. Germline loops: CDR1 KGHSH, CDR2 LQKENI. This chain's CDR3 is CASSPPPGRGFNQPQHF. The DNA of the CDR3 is TGTGCCAGCTCACCACCACCCGGCAGGGGGTTCAATCAGCCCCAGCATTTT.

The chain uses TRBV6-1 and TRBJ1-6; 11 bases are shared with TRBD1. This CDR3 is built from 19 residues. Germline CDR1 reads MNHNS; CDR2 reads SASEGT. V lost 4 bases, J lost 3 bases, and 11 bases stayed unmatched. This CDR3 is CASSGEPGQGDHYNSPLHF. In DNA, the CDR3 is TGTGCCAGCAGTGGAGAACCGGGACAGGGGGACCACTATAATTCACCCCTCCACTTT.

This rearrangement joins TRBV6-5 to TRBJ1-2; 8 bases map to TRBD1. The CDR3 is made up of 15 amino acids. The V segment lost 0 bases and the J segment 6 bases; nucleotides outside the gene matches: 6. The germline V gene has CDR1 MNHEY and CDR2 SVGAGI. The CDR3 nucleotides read TGTGCCAGCAGTTACTCGGAGACAGGGGTAAATGGCTACACCTTC. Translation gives CASSYSETGVNGYTF.

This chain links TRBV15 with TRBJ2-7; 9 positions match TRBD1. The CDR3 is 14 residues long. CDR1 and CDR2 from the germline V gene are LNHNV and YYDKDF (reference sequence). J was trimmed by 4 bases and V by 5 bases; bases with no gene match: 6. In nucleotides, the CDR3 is TGTGCCACCAGCCGTGGACAGGGGCAGTACGAGCAGTACTTC. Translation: CATSRGQGQYEQYF.

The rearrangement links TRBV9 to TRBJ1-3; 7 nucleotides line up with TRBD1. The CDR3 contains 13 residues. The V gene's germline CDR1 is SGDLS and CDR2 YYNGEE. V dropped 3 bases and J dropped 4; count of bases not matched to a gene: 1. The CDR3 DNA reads TGTGCCAGCAGCGAGACAGGGGGAAACACCATATATTTT. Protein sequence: CASSETGGNTIYF.

The CDR3 nucleotides read TGCGCCAGCAGCTTGGCCCCGGGCCGCGGGACTAGCGGCTCCTACGAGCAGTACTTC. This sequence encodes CASSLAPGRGTSGSYEQYF. The V and J genes are TRBV5-1 and TRBJ2-7, with 11 bases fitting TRBD2. V lost 0 bases to trimming and J lost 0 bases; unmatched junction nucleotides: 11. The CDR3 length is 19 residues. The germline CDR1 and CDR2 sequences are SGHRS and YFSETQ.

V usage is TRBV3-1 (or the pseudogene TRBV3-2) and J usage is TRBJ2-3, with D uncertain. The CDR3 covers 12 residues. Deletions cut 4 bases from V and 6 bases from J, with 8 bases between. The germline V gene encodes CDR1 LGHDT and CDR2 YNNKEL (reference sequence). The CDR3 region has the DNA TGTGCCAGCAGCCGCATCGGGGATACGCAGTATTTT. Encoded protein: CASSRIGDTQYF.

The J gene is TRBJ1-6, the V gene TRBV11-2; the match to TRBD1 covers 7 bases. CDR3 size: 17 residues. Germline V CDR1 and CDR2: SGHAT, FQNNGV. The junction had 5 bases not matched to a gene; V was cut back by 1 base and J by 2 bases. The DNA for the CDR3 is TGTGCCAGCAGCTTAGTGCAGGGGGGCACCTATAATTCACCCCTCCACTTT. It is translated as CASSLVQGGTYNSPLHF.

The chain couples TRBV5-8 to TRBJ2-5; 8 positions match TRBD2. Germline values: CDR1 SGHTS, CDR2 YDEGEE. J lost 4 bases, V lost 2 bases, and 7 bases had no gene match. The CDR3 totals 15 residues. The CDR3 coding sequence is TGTGCCAGCAGCTTTTCGGGACTAGAGTTAGAGACCCAGTACTTC. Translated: CASSFSGLELETQYF.

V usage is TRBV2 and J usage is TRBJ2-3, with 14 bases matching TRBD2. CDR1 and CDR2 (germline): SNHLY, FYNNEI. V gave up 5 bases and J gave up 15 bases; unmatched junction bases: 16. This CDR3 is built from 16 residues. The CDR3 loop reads CASSPQGLAGGSGGYF. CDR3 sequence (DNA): TGTGCCAGCAGTCCGCAAGGACTAGCGGGGGGCTCCGGAGGATATTTT.

CDR3 nucleotide sequence: TGTGCCAGCAGCTTAGGATTTAGATTCAATGAGCAGTTCTTC. Encoded protein: CASSLGFRFNEQFF. The V and J genes are TRBV7-9 and TRBJ2-1; unclear D gene. Germline V gives CDR1 SEHNR, CDR2 FQNEAQ (reference sequence). This CDR3 comprises 14 residues. Trimming removed 1 base at V and 6 bases at J, with 10 bases between.

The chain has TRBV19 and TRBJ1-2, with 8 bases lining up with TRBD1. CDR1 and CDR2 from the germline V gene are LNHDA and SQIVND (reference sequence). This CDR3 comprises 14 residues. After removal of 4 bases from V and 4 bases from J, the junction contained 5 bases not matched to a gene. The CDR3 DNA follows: TGTGCCAGTAGTACCTCGACAGGGGTCTATGGCTACACCTTC. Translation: CASSTSTGVYGYTF.